Described below is a single T cell receptor beta chain sequence and its context. This clone's antigen is unknown. The CDR1 and CDR2 encoded by the germline V gene are SGHRS and YFSETQ. From its cysteine to its phenylalanine, the CDR3 spans 14 amino acids. Of all the DNA, just the CDR3 is kept, 42 bases in frame from base 1. V is trimmed back by 0 bases and J by 4 bases, and the junction contains 3 bases that no gene match accounts for. The library was prepared using the immunoSEQ multiplex PCR assay. For the multiplex PCR, a mixture combining 60 forward primers for TCR Vbeta segments and 13 reverse primers for TCR Jbeta segments was used. Amplification of the CDR3 region of rearranged TCR beta genes was performed with a multiplex PCR assay on genomic DNA. The Illumina HiSeq System was used to sequence the amplified TCR beta libraries as 87-base-pair reads. The paper's processing steps were these. Across the roughly 700 repertoires, a later analysis counted around 80 million unique TCR beta chains, roughly 11 million of which were shared by at least two donors. To remove PCR and sequencing errors, raw reads were error-corrected and collapsed into unique sequences using a nearest-neighbor algorithm that merged closely related sequences. CDR3 sequences were aligned to IMGT reference sequences to assign V, D and J gene segments. For a sequence to be retained, a match of at least six nucleotides was required to both a V gene segment and a J gene segment. Rearrangements were called productive when the CDR3 lacked stop codons and stayed in frame with V and J; all others were non-productive. Following IMGT convention, CDR3 was defined as the stretch from the second conserved V-encoded cysteine up to the conserved J-encoded phenylalanine. In an earlier analysis of approximately 500 of the donors, sequences lacking an unambiguous match to a single V gene segment were excluded. An earlier analysis of 587 of the donors called V segments functional above 56.7% productive rearrangements and segregating when the between-donor standard deviation exceeded 5%. A statistical classification framework was developed to diagnose cytomegalovirus status using the catalog of TCR beta chain sequences. V and J gene assignment, in a later analysis, came from comparing TCR nucleotide sequences with IMGT/GENE-DB human TR gene sequences. The TCRdist pipeline was used in a later analysis to assign CDR3 sequences and most-parsimonious VDJ recombination scenarios. A later analysis defined each TCR beta chain by its CDR3 amino acid sequence plus V-gene family, and excluded reads lacking a unique V-gene family. A later analysis removed nearly 600 highly shared, low-generation-probability nucleotide sequences to deal with suspected cross-contamination and a sequencing artifact. In a later analysis, a clonal expansion index was calculated for each public chain from normalized within-repertoire ranks of inferred template counts. In a later analysis, generation probabilities were computed with a VDJ recombination model fitted to out-of-frame rearrangements, and the resulting probabilities were checked against IGoR. In a later analysis, hypergeometric tests were used to score TCR-TCR, TCR-HLA and TCR-CMV co-occurrence, with a repertoire-size bias correction applied to TCR pairs. A later analysis estimated false discovery rates by permuting HLA or CMV assignments 20 times. A later analysis grouped co-occurring TCRs with DBSCAN, adding TCRdist sequence similarity when clustering within HLA-allele-positive subsets. Repertoires with fewer than 30,000 or more than 120,000 public chains were left out of co-occurrence clustering, as were five repertoires with anomalous nucleotide sharing. TCRdb retrieved this table from immuneACCESS and kept in-frame rearrangements only. Not all clones are present; in checked studies, unresolved V genes account for under half, and no reason is known for the remainder. The V and J calls and the clone size are those of that table, but D and trimming were determined from the DNA. The table for this sample shows about 110,000 clones. Around 0.6% of the sample goes to the ten largest clones.

This record comes from a study of cytomegalovirus exposure and HLA in healthy donors (dated by TCRdb to about 2017). At the level of the whole study: According to an earlier analysis of a few hundred of the donors, some 180 million T cells yielded roughly 110 million unique TCR beta sequences and about 300 Gb of sequence data. An early release covering approximately 600 HLA-typed donors comprised approximately 300 gigabases of sequencing data and around 80 million unique TCR sequences. Among the roughly 370 genotyped donors, approximately 77% belonged to the genetic ancestry cluster associated with self-reported Caucasian donors. The study was designed to test whether signatures of past pathogen exposure could be identified by cataloging public T cell receptors. Using immunosequencing, the study profiled T cell repertoires from 500 to 800 subjects and related those repertoires to cytomegalovirus serostatus. Besides the first cohort of some 670 subjects, a separate validation cohort made up of around 120 different subjects was used. To predict cytomegalovirus infection status, the study combined high-throughput TCR immunosequencing, statistical association of individual TCRs with disease status, and machine learning. A later analysis re-analyzed previously published TCR beta repertoires from hundreds of donors and added high-resolution HLA genotyping to study TCR occurrence patterns. Rather than using new phenotypic data, the later analysis identified candidate immune exposures from TCR beta sequences and from how often those sequences occurred across donors. An earlier analysis of approximately 630 of the donors applied high-throughput TCR beta sequencing to assess whether each TCR beta V gene segment acted as functional or pseudogenic. Donor age, sex, ethnicity and CMV serostatus were compiled together with the repertoire data. Genome-wide SNP genotypes for about 65% of the 666 donors were used in a later genetic analysis, which treated that subset as a discovery cohort. Every repertoire in the discovery cohort had been generated on one and the same sequencing platform. HLA typing covered class I and class II loci at four-digit resolution. The number of donors typed differed by locus, with about 629-630 for A, B, C, DRB1 and DQB1, more than 500 for DQA1, about 610 for DPA1, and approximately 470 for DPB1. Because of strong linkage in the cohort, five DR-DQ haplotypes were treated as single units for association and clustering. On average, around 240,000 unique TCR beta nucleotide sequences were sequenced per donor among a few hundred genotyped donors of the cohort, with roughly 18% of those sequences being non-productive.

Paper-wide results and their limitations: The authors suggested that the approach could potentially be extended to other disease states and immunological phenotypes. A cluster of highly shared sequence variants was judged likely to be a technical artifact of the sequencing pipeline. Assigning TCR associations to individual alleles was difficult when HLA alleles, especially DR and DQ, strongly co-occurred. A later analysis found that most CMV-associated TCR beta chains appeared HLA-restricted, with HLA associations seemingly driven largely by CMV exposure. CMV serostatus was the only immune exposure information available for the cohort. Because some donors lacked HLA typing at each locus, the association tests relied only on the typed subset. In a later analysis, about 17,000 TCR beta sequences were associated with specific HLA alleles at a false discovery rate of 0.05. A further reported finding was that TCR beta sequences accurately predicted the HLA-A and HLA-B alleles for most subjects in the first cohort. Across donors, most TCR sequences were observed very rarely, whereas some public TCRs were present in many individuals. In a later genetic analysis, fewer N-insertions in productive TCRs were reported among donors in an Asian-associated ancestry cluster than the approximately 630-donor mean. The study listed 164 TCR beta chains as associated with cytomegalovirus. Some IMGT-functional V segments, including TRBV6-2 and TRBV6-3, could not be distinguished by the 87-base-pair reads and were therefore excluded. Compared with equally common non-associated chains, HLA-associated TCR beta chains in a later analysis were more clonally expanded and had lower generation probabilities. The classifier was reported to diagnose cytomegalovirus status with high specificity and sensitivity in both the original and validation cohorts. Sequencing depth was assumed to be roughly uniform across donors in the presence/absence analyses, though that assumption may not hold. In this cohort, only TCR beta chains were sequenced, and detectable features were limited by the absence of alpha or paired-chain data. Correlated functional status among segregating V segments might be attributable to linkage disequilibrium, but an unknown experimental factor could not be ruled out. An earlier analysis of approximately 600 of the donors showed that most TCR beta V segments appeared in productive rearrangements either about 87% or about 30% of the time, which broadly matched IMGT annotations. According to a later analysis, TCR association rates differed among HLA loci, with DRB1 alleles showing the most associated TCRs and HLA-C alleles showing the fewest. According to a later analysis, parvovirus B19, influenza, CMV and Epstein-Barr virus appeared linked to several top co-occurrence clusters. V-gene and J-gene trimming of TCR beta chains was associated with a missense DCLRE1C variant in a later genetic analysis, and the association was replicated in an independent cohort. The earlier analysis of about 600 of the donors excluded 15 to 20 rarely observed V segments, including chromosome 9 orphons, because counts were too low. A few of the identified cytomegalovirus-associated TCR beta chains were confirmed in vitro to be specific for cytomegalovirus antigens.

In total, 500 to 700 healthy bone marrow donors made up the cohort. At the time of sampling, every cohort member was nominally healthy, though immune exposures that went unrecorded were likely present. The donor was CMV seronegative and was included in the group of about 350 seronegative cohort members. A peripheral blood sample was provided by each donor, and peripheral blood mononuclear cells were used for TCR beta sequencing. Genomic DNA extraction from the blood cell samples was performed with the Qiagen DNeasy Blood Extraction Kit. The TCR was taken from a man between 45 and 60 years old in good health and CMV-seronegative. The chain employs TRBV5-1 and TRBJ2-7, and 8 junctional nucleotides match TRBD1. The sample consisted of PBMCs. The sequenced DNA: TGCGCCAGCAGCTTGGACAGGGGGGTATACGAGCAGTACTTC. This codes for CASSLDRGVYEQYF.